This TCR beta chain was identified in a study of identical twins (dated by TCRdb to between 2015 and 2016). In terms of the full investigation: The study deep-sequenced TCR alpha and beta repertoires from monozygotic twins, unrelated adults of various ages and cord blood to test whether fetal clonotypes persist. Replicate twin experiments were performed at different times using different library preparation protocols to rule out contamination.

The CDR3 spans 12 residues, from the cysteine through the phenylalanine. This entry keeps only the CDR3 DNA: 36 bases, framed from base 1. At the junction V is shortened by 3 bases and J by 5 bases, with 7 bases in between. Beyond this particular receptor, the publication reports: Compared with coincidental sharing between unrelated individuals, out-of-frame TCR alpha sequences shared between twins showed an excess of sequences with low generation probability. Fewer insertions were carried by abundant cord blood beta clonotypes, a similar but weaker trend appeared in young adult naive repertoires, and no such trend appeared in memory repertoires. A weaker excess of twin sharing was found in beta out-of-frame sequences because the signal-to-noise ratio was lowered by fewer shared sequences. Invariant T cells such as MAIT and iNKT could partly confound zero-insertion analyses, though diverse VJ usage argued against this for most clonotypes. Because the same donors could not be followed over many years, the conclusions depended on cross-sectional statistical analysis. Out-of-frame TCR alpha sharing in monozygotic twins was systematically underestimated by recombination models, whereas sharing between unrelated individuals was in agreement with the recombination models.

Every donor was a healthy Caucasian. Using Miltenyi CD45RO+ enrichment and human naive T-cell isolation kits, memory (CD45RO+) and naive T cells were isolated from PBMC. In this sample, this clonotype turned up many times. No antigen is known for it. One base away there is no much larger clone; base qualities are not given. Library preparation used 5' RACE. Sequenced on an Illumina HiSeq 2000. A universal primer binding site was added through template switching, and the final cDNA carried a unique molecular identifier so that TCR cDNA molecules could be counted accurately. First-strand cDNA for TCR alpha and beta chains was synthesized from specific primers in the conserved constant-segment region. To control for contamination, each cDNA library was double barcoded with a SMART-Mk sample barcode plus Illumina barcodes. TruSeq adapter sequences along with Illumina sample barcodes were introduced in two successive PCR steps. Sequencing of the TCR alpha and beta cDNA libraries was done on the Illumina HiSeq platform using custom primers. From the authors' description of their analysis: Unique molecular identifiers were extracted from raw reads with MiGEC, and CDR3 positions were determined with MiXCR. Recombination models were inferred per individual with the repgenHMM and IGoR tools using an EM algorithm. Shared clonotypes were analyzed with the tcR package in R, and sharing was normalized by the product of cloneset sizes. To study raw recombination free of thymic and clonal selection effects, out-of-frame nonproductive sequences were analyzed. TCRdb reran the public reads through fastp at Q25 and MiXCR, keeping productive beta chains. Rows matching on CDR3 protein sequence are summarized as one entry with the most common DNA and genes. Clone size and V and J calls follow TCRdb, not the original study. In this sample the table shows 200,000 to 300,000 distinct CDR3 sequences, roughly a tenth of which occur a single time. Of the sample, 10% falls within the top ten clones.

Here the chain combines TRBV12-3 or TRBV12-4 and TRBJ2-5; the D gene remains uncertain. Sample: memory T cells sorted from blood. What the cell subset or site label conveys for this sample: CD45RO+ enriched T cells. The origin of this receptor is a man aged 45 to 65 in good health. The CDR3 loop reads CASSFHGETQYF. The nucleotides are TGTGCCAGCAGTTTTCATGGGGAGACCCAGTACTTC.